What follows describes a single T cell receptor beta chain. Its antigen is not identified. This sample is part of a study of shared clonotypes between healthy human individuals. Findings of the study overall: Shared clonotypes: about 5% naive CD4, around 4% naive CD8, 2% to 2.5% memory CD4, approximately 0.4% memory CD8.

Replicate PCRs run on sorted subsets employed 200 to 250 ng DNA, around 31,000 T cell genomes. Sequencing used immunoSEQ multiplex PCR; TCRdb keeps in-frame clones, though not all of them. The sample holds under 2,000,000 clones, about 95% seen once. V shed 3 bases, J shed 1 base, and the junction held 10 bases outside the gene matches. The CDR3 has 17 residues. Per germline, CDR1 SGHDT and CDR2 YYEEEE. In the naive CD8 group, cells lacked CD45RO and were positively selected for CCR7, so terminally differentiated effector memory CD45RA+ cells were left out. Sequenced input: naive CD8+ T cells sorted from blood. The chain has TRBV5-6 and TRBJ1-1, with 9 positions matching TRBD1. The sequence derives from a man aged 18 to 30 in good health. The CDR3 DNA reads TGTGCCAGCAGCTGGGGGGCCGGGACAGGGAGGAACACTGAAGCTTTCTTT. Protein: CASSWGAGTGRNTEAFF.